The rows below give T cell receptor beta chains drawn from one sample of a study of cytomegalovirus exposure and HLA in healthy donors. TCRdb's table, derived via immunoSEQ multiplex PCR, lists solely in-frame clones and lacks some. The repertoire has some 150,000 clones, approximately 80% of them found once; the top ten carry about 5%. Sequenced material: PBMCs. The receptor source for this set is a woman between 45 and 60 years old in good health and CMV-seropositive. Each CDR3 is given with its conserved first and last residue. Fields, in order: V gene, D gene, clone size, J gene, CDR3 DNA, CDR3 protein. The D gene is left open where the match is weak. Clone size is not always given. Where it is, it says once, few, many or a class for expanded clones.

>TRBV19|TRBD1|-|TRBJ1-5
TGTGCCAGTAGGGGGACAGCGAGCAATCAGCCCCAGCATTTT
CASRGTASNQPQHF
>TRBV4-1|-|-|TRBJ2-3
TGCGCCAGCAGCCAAATTGGTGGGGGGAGAAGGGATACGCAGTATTTT
CASSQIGGGRRDTQYF
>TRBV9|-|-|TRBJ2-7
TGTGCCAGCAGCCTCCGGGACATCTCCTACGAGCAGTACTTC
CASSLRDISYEQYF
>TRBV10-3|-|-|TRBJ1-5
TGTGCCATCAGTGCGGGGAATCAGCCCCAGCATTTT
CAISAGNQPQHF
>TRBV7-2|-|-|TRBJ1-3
TGTGCCAGCAGCTTAGGCGTTAGCTCTGGAAACACCATATATTTT
CASSLGVSSGNTIYF
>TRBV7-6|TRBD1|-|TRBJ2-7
TGTGCCAGCAGCGCGGGGACAGGGAAGTCCTACGAGCAGTACTTC
CASSAGTGKSYEQYF
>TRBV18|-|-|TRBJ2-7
TGTGCCAGCTCACCGGGTGCCGTGAGGTTGTCAAACGAGCAGTACTTC
CASSPGAVRLSNEQYF
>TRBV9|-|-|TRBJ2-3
TGTGCCAGCAGCGTTTTTCCCGGGAGAACAGATACGCAGTATTTT
CASSVFPGRTDTQYF
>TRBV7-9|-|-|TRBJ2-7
TGTGCCAGCAGCCTAGGCGGCAGTTCGACCTACGAGCAGTACTTC
CASSLGGSSTYEQYF
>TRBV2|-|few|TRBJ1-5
TGTGCCAGCACAACAACGCAGGGGACGAATCAGCCCCAGCATTTT
CASTTTQGTNQPQHF
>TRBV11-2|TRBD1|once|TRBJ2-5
TGTGCCAGCAGCCCACCGCAGACAGGGGTTGGGGAGACCCAGTACTTC
CASSPPQTGVGETQYF
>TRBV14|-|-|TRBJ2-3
TGTGCCAGCAGCCGACAGGTAACAGATACGCAGTATTTT
CASSRQVTDTQYF
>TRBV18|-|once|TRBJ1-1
TGTGCCAGCTCACAAAACCGGGACTCGAACACTGAAGCTTTCTTT
CASSQNRDSNTEAFF
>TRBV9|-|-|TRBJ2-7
TGTGCCAGCAGCCCAAGGGGTTTCAACTCCTACGAGCAGTACTTC
CASSPRGFNSYEQYF
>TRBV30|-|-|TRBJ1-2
TGTGCCTGGAGTAGGCACAGCACTAACTATGGCTACACCTTC
CAWSRHSTNYGYTF
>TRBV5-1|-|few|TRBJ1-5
TGCGCCAGCAGTTCTACAGGGTTGGGTCAGCCCCAGCATTTT
CASSSTGLGQPQHF
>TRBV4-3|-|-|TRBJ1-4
TGCGCCAGCAGCCAAGGAAACGGAGGGAACGAAAAACTGTTTTTT
CASSQGNGGNEKLFF
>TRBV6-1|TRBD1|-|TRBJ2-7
TGTGCCAGCAGTCCAAGACAGGGGTACTACGAGCAGTACTTC
CASSPRQGYYEQYF
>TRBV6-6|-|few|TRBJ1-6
TGTGCCAGCAGTTACAGGTGGGGCATCGAGGATTCACCCCTCCACTTT
CASSYRWGIEDSPLHF
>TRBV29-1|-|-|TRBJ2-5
TGCAGCGTTGAAACGAGAACGTATGAACAAGAGACCCAGTACTTC
CSVETRTYEQETQYF
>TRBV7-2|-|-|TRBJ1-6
TGTGCCAGCAGCCCGGGTAATCATTCACCCCTCCACTTT
CASSPGNHSPLHF
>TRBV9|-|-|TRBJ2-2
TGTGCCAGCAGCGTAGCAGGGGCGCGAACCGGGGAGCTGTTTTTT
CASSVAGARTGELFF
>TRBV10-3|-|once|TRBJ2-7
TGTGCCATCAGTGAAGGCAGGCTAAGCGAGCAGTACTTC
CAISEGRLSEQYF
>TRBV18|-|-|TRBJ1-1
TGTGCCAGCTCACCCCCAGCCGCCAGGCTAATGAACACTGAAGCTTTCTTT
CASSPPAARLMNTEAFF
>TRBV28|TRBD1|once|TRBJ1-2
TGTGCCAGCAGGGGGACAGGGGGCAATGGCTACACCTTC
CASRGTGGNGYTF
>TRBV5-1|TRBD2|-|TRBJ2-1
TGCGCCAGCACCCTGAGGACTAGCGGGGGTCACAATGAGCAGTTCTTC
CASTLRTSGGHNEQFF
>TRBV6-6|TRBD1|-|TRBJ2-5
TGTGCCAGCAGTTCGACAGGGGGCGCGTGGGAGACCCAGTACTTC
CASSSTGGAWETQYF
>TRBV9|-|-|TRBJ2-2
TGTGTCAGCAGCCTAGGGACTCTTACTAACACCGGGGAGCTGTTTTTT
CVSSLGTLTNTGELFF
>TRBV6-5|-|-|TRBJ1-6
TGTGCCAGCAGGGACACACTCAGGTTTAATTCACCCCTCCACTTT
CASRDTLRFNSPLHF
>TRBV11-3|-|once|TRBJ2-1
TGTGCCAGCAGCGTAGAGGGGGCAGGGGGGTACAATGAGCAGTTCTTC
CASSVEGAGGYNEQFF
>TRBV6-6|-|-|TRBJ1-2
TGTGCCAGCAGTCGGACGGGAAACTATGGCTACACCTTC
CASSRTGNYGYTF
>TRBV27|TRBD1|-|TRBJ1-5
TGTGCCAGCAGTCCGGACAGGCTCAATCAGCCCCAGCATTTT
CASSPDRLNQPQHF
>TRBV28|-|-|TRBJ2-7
TGTGCCAGCACGACACCCTACAGGGCCCCCCACGAGCAGTACTTC
CASTTPYRAPHEQYF
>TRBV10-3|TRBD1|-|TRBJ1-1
TGTGCCATCAGTGAGATACAGGGGGGGACTGAAGCTTTCTTT
CAISEIQGGTEAFF